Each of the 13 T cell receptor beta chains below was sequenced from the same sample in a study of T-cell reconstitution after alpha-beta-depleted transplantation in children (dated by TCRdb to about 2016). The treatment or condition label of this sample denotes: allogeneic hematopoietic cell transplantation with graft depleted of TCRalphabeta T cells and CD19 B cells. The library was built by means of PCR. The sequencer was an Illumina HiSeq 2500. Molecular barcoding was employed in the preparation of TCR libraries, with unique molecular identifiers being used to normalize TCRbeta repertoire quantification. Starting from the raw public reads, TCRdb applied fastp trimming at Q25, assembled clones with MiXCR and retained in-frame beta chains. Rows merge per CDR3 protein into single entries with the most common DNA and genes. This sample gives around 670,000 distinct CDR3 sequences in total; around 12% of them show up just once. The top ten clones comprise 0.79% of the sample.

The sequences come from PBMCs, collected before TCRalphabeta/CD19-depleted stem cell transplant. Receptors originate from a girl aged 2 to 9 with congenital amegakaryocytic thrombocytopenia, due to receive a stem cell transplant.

Written as DNA, the CDR3 is TGTGCCACCAGTGATTTATTTACAGGTGATGAGCAGTTCTTC. Translation gives CATSDLFTGDEQFF. V and J are TRBV24-1 and TRBJ2-1, with TRBD1 as a possible D gene (5 bases). V gave up 1 base and J gave up 8 bases, with 11 bases separating them. Per germline, CDR1 KGHDR and CDR2 SFDVKD. The CDR3 has 14 residues.

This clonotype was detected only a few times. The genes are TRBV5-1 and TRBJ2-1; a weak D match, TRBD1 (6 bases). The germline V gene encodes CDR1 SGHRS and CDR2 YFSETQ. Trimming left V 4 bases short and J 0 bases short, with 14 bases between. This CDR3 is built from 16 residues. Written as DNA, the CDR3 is TGCGCCAGCAGCGCCGGACAGACATACTCCTACAATGAGCAGTTCTTC. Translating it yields CASSAGQTYSYNEQFF.

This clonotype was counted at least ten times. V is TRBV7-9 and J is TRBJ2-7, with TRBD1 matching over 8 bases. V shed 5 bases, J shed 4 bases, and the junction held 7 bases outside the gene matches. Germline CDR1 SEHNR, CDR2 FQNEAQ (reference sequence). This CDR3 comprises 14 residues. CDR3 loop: CASSIWTGRYEQYF. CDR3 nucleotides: TGTGCCAGCAGCATCTGGACAGGGAGGTACGAGCAGTACTTC.

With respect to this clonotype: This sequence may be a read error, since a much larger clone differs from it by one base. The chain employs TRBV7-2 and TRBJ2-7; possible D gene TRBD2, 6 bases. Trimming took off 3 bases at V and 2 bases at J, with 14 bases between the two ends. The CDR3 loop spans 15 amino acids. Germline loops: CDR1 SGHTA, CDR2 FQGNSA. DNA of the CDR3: TGTGCCAGCAGCTTGGACGGGAGCCCCACCTACGAGCAGTACTTC. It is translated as CASSLDGSPTYEQYF.

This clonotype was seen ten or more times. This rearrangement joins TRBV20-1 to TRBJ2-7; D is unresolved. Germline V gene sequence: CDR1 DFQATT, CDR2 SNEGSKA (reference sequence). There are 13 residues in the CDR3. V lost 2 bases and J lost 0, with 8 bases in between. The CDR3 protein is CSARLPSSYEQYF. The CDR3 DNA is TGCAGTGCTAGACTACCTAGCTCCTACGAGCAGTACTTC.

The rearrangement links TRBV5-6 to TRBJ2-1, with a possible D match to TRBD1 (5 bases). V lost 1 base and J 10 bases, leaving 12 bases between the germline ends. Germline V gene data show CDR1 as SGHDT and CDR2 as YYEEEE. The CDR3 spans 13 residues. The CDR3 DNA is TGTGCCAGCAGCTTGATCAGGGATCACGAGCAGTTCTTC. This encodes CASSLIRDHEQFF.

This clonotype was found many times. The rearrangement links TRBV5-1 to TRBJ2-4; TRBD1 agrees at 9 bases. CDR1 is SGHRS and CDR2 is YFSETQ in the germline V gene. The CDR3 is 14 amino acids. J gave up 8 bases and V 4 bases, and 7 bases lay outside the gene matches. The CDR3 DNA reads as TGCGCCAGCAGCCAGGGACAGGGTTCGGACATTCAGTACTTC. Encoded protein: CASSQGQGSDIQYF.

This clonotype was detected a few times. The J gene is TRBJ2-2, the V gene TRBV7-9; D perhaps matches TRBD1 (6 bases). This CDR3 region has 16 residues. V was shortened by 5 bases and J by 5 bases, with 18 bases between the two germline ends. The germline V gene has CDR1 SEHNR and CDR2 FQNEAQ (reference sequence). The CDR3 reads CASSDYDSRGTGELFF. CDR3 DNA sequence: TGTGCCAGCAGCGACTACGACAGCAGGGGTACCGGGGAGCTGTTTTTT.

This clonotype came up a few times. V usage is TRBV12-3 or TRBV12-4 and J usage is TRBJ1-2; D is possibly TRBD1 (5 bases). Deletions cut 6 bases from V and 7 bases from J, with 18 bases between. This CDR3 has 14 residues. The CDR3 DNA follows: TGTGCCAGCAGACCTAACCGGGACGGCACTGGCTACACCTTC. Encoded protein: CASRPNRDGTGYTF.

DNA of the CDR3: TGTGCCAGCAGTTTAATTTCTGGCTACGAGCAGTACTTC. Amino acids: CASSLISGYEQYF. The V gene is TRBV12-3 or TRBV12-4, the J gene TRBJ2-7; D unresolved. V was trimmed by 2 bases and J by 3 bases, leaving 8 bases between them. The CDR3 loop spans 13 amino acids.

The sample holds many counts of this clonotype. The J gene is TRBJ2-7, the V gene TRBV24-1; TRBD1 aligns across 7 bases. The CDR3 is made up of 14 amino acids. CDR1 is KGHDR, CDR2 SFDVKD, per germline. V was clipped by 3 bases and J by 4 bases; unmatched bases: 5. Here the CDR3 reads CATSDTGTEYEQYF. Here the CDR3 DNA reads TGTGCCACCAGTGATACCGGGACAGAATACGAGCAGTACTTC.

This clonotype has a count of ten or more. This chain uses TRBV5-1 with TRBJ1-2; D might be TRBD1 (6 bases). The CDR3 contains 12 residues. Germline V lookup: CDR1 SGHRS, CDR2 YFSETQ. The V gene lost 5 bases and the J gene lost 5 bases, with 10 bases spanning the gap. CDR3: CASRVDSYGYTF. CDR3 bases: TGCGCCAGCAGGGTGGACAGTTATGGCTACACCTTC.

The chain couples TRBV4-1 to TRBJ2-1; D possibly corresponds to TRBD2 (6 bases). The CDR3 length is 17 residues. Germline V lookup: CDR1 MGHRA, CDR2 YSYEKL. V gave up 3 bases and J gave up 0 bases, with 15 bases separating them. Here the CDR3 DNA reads TGCGCCAGCAGCCAGGGACCGGGACTGGACTCCTACAATGAGCAGTTCTTC. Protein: CASSQGPGLDSYNEQFF.